This T cell receptor (beta chain) was recorded in a study of blood T cell repertoires in COVID-19 (TCRdb year 2020). In the study overall: The collaborator samples originated in the United States, Italy and Spain and spanned the acute and convalescent phases of COVID-19. The material from the prospective study consisted of cDNA or gDNA derived from T cells, B-cell-depleted T cells, or PBMCs. Deeply sampled blood TCRbeta repertoires from subjects exposed to, actively infected with, or recovered from COVID-19 were included in the dataset. A freely available public database, intended as a resource for researchers studying the immune response to SARS-CoV-2, is where the repertoires were released. Samples were obtained from the ongoing ImmuneRACE study (first 160 participants) and from some 1,200 subjects provided by 6 global collaborators. Nearly every sample came with metadata listing a de-identified subject ID, COVID-19 status, age in years and sex. Where HLA class I and class II types were available, the types were taken from metadata supplied by the sample provider, not from assay-based typing. Broader findings and caveats from the paper: The quantity of clinical and demographic metadata differed by source and by participant and was supplied without curation.

TCRbeta CDR3 regions were amplified from genomic DNA using the immunoSEQ Assay, a bias-controlled multiplex PCR. As for the original processing: The number of nucleated cells in each sample was estimated by amplification of reference gene primers within the assay. Sequence reads were collapsed and filtered to measure the absolute abundance of every unique TCRbeta CDR3 rearrangement. For each sample, productive Simpson clonality was calculated as the square root of Simpson's diversity index across productive rearrangements. This immuneACCESS table, as held by TCRdb, lists in-frame sequences with V and J called but not all clones. Of the missing ones, under half trace to an unresolved V gene in checked studies; the others have no known cause. Clonal size and the V and J genes are those of that table, whereas D and trimming came from the DNA. In this sample the table shows about 94,000 clones, more than 65% of which occur a single time. The leading ten clones occupy approximately 6.8% of the sample.

Each collaborating institution followed its own protocols to collect whole blood in K2EDTA tubes. Collaborator samples were shipped for TCRbeta analysis as frozen whole blood, isolated PBMCs, or DNA extracted from either sample type. Details on this clone: This clone's antigen is unknown. No base quality information exists; no much larger clone differs at one position.

From the cysteine through the phenylalanine, the CDR3 covers 14 amino acids. Only the CDR3 part of the read is kept: 42 bases, read in frame from the first base. The CDR1 and CDR2 encoded by the germline V gene (reference sequence) are MNHNY and SVGAGI. Here V drops 7 bases and J drops 4 bases, and the junction holds 5 bases not matched to any gene. The receptor was isolated from a man aged 60 to 75 with acute or convalescent COVID-19. Sequenced sample: peripheral blood. The sequence joins TRBV6-6 to TRBJ1-3, with TRBD1 matching 9 junction bases. The bases are TGTGCCAGCACCCGACAGGGGGGCGGAAACACCATATATTTT. Its coded protein is CASTRQGGGNTIYF.